This T cell receptor (beta chain) was sequenced in a study of T cell repertoires in cytomegalovirus infection. About the research overall: Recently identified HLA-C-restricted CMV epitopes were used, and well-studied HLA-B-restricted CMV epitopes were used as well. Signatures in public TCR beta sequences pointed to both CMV infection and matching HLA type.

TCRdb reprocessed the reads with MiXCR, giving one entry per CDR3 protein. The repertoire holds some 700,000 distinct CDR3 sequences, approximately 33% seen once, with roughly 18% in the top ten. General observations from the study: Cumulative public TCR beta family frequency identified CMV carriers with the relevant HLA. HLA-C-restricted CMV clonotypes gave the most frequent clonotype in two of eight donors.

This clonotype has at least ten counts. Its matching antigen is unknown. Here the sequenced sample was cultured PBMCs, taken from culture after CMV antigen stimulation. The clonotype comes from a human donor in good health (CMV status not recorded). Some clones in this sample may be carry-over from other donors' samples.

The CDR3 here is CASSLGSGSGDTQYF. For the CDR3, the DNA is TGTGCCAGCAGCTTAGGTAGCGGGAGCGGCGATACGCAGTATTTT. This chain connects TRBV7-2 to TRBJ2-3; 9 bases align to TRBD2. CDR1 and CDR2 from the germline V gene are SGHTA and FQGNSA. V was clipped by 1 base and J by 6 bases; unmatched bases: 5. The CDR3 has 15 amino acids.